This is a list of T cell receptor beta chains from one sample in a study of siplizumab effects on memory and regulatory T cells. Sequencing was performed with immunoSEQ multiplex PCR; in TCRdb, only in-frame clones are kept and a portion is missing. Among about 120,000 clones listed, less than 95% were seen once. Material for sequencing was non-Treg CD4+ T cells sorted from blood. These receptors all come from a human donor in good health. CDR3s include the opening cysteine and the closing phenylalanine or tryptophan. A D gene is named only where the DNA matches it firmly. Some rows have no size entry. The others give once, few or many, or a class for an expanded clone.

J: TRBJ2-3
V: TRBV7-7
size: once
D: TRBD1
CDR3: CASSRGSGQGQDTQYF
DNA: TGTGCCAGCAGCCGGGGGTCGGGACAGGGGCAAGATACGCAGTATTTT

J: TRBJ2-5
V: TRBV7-2
size: once
D: .
CDR3: CASSLGGAQETQYF
DNA: TGTGCCAGCAGCTTAGGGGGGGCGCAAGAGACCCAGTACTTC

J: TRBJ1-5
V: TRBV5-6
size: .
D: TRBD1
CDR3: CASSVGQGRNQPQHF
DNA: TGTGCCAGCAGCGTGGGACAGGGCCGCAATCAGCCCCAGCATTTT

J: TRBJ2-5
V: TRBV19
size: .
D: TRBD1
CDR3: CASISSRQGAVVWETQYF
DNA: TGTGCCAGTATCTCATCTCGGCAGGGGGCTGTTGTGTGGGAGACCCAGTACTTC

J: TRBJ1-1
V: TRBV10-3
size: .
D: .
CDR3: CAISESPGLGNTEAFF
DNA: TGTGCCATCAGTGAGTCCCCAGGGTTGGGGAACACTGAAGCTTTCTTT

J: TRBJ1-1
V: TRBV15
size: .
D: TRBD1
CDR3: CATSAGQGASTEAFF
DNA: TGTGCCACCAGCGCAGGACAGGGGGCAAGCACTGAAGCTTTCTTT

J: TRBJ2-3
V: TRBV27
size: .
D: .
CDR3: CASSFEGRGTQYF
DNA: TGTGCCAGCAGTTTTGAGGGGCGGGGTACGCAGTATTTT

J: TRBJ2-7
V: TRBV25-1
size: .
D: .
CDR3: CASTGTLTYEQYF
DNA: TGTGCCAGCACCGGGACACTTACCTACGAGCAGTACTTC

J: TRBJ2-5
V: TRBV27
size: .
D: TRBD2
CDR3: CASRAWGGGLGEETQYF
DNA: TGTGCCAGCAGGGCCTGGGGGGGAGGATTGGGAGAAGAGACCCAGTACTTC

J: TRBJ2-3
V: TRBV6-1
size: .
D: TRBD2
CDR3: CASMAGGPNTQYF
DNA: TGTGCCAGCATGGCGGGGGGGCCGAATACGCAGTATTTT

J: TRBJ2-3
V: TRBV12-5
size: .
D: .
CDR3: CASGPSGGDTQYF
DNA: TGTGCTAGTGGCCCCAGTGGGGGTGACACGCAGTATTTT

J: TRBJ2-7
V: TRBV11-2
size: .
D: .
CDR3: CASSLGTWDEQYF
DNA: TGTGCCAGCAGCCTTGGGACCTGGGACGAGCAGTACTTC

J: TRBJ2-7
V: TRBV6-6
size: .
D: TRBD2
CDR3: CAGGGPYEQYF
DNA: TGTGCCGGGGGGGGTCCCTACGAGCAGTACTTC

J: TRBJ2-5
V: TRBV15
size: .
D: .
CDR3: CATSRSGRDQETQYF
DNA: TGTGCCACCAGCAGATCCGGACGGGACCAAGAGACCCAGTACTTC

J: TRBJ1-2
V: TRBV6-5
size: .
D: TRBD1
CDR3: CASRLMGQGNYGYTF
DNA: TGTGCCAGCAGACTAATGGGACAGGGTAACTATGGCTACACCTTC

J: TRBJ2-3
V: TRBV27
size: .
D: TRBD2
CDR3: CASSLAGTSGTDTQYF
DNA: TGTGCCAGCAGTTTAGCCGGGACTAGCGGCACAGATACGCAGTATTTT

J: TRBJ2-7
V: TRBV6-5
size: .
D: .
CDR3: CASSPDRIAYEQYF
DNA: TGTGCCAGCAGCCCCGACAGGATTGCCTACGAGCAGTACTTC

J: TRBJ2-3
V: TRBV5-1
size: once
D: .
CDR3: CASFEQTGDTQYF
DNA: TGCGCCAGCTTCGAACAAACCGGGGATACGCAGTATTTT

J: TRBJ1-2
V: TRBV6-5
size: few
D: TRBD1
CDR3: CAISDTGTGKGYTF
DNA: TGTGCCATCAGTGATACCGGGACAGGGAAAGGCTACACCTTC

J: TRBJ2-7
V: TRBV5-5
size: .
D: .
CDR3: CASSKQGTYEQYF
DNA: TGTGCCAGCAGCAAGCAGGGGACGTACGAGCAGTACTTC

J: TRBJ2-5
V: TRBV27
size: .
D: TRBD2
CDR3: CASSPPGIVTGRGTQYF
DNA: TGTGCCAGCAGTCCCCCCGGGATCGTTACGGGGAGGGGGACCCAGTACTTC

J: TRBJ2-2
V: TRBV5-1
size: .
D: TRBD2
CDR3: CASSRIGLAGGPRAGELFF
DNA: TGCGCCAGCAGCCGAATTGGACTAGCGGGGGGCCCTAGGGCCGGGGAGCTGTTTTTT

J: TRBJ1-5
V: TRBV19
size: .
D: .
CDR3: CASSMVTPNQPQHF
DNA: TGTGCCAGTAGTATGGTTACACCGAATCAGCCCCAGCATTTT

J: TRBJ2-1
V: TRBV7-9
size: once
D: .
CDR3: CASSLGDTHEFF
DNA: TGTGCCAGCAGCTTAGGGGACACCCATGAGTTCTTC

J: TRBJ2-7
V: TRBV7-2
size: .
D: .
CDR3: CASSPTLAGTYEQYF
DNA: TGTGCCAGCAGCCCGACCCTGGCAGGAACCTACGAGCAGTACTTC

J: TRBJ2-2
V: TRBV9
size: .
D: TRBD2
CDR3: CASSSPVTSGGAAGELFF
DNA: TGTGCCAGCAGTTCTCCCGTGACTAGCGGGGGGGCAGCCGGGGAGCTGTTTTTT

J: TRBJ1-1
V: TRBV7-9
size: .
D: .
CDR3: CASSLVTNTEAFF
DNA: TGTGCCAGCAGCTTAGTCACGAACACTGAAGCTTTCTTT

J: TRBJ2-7
V: TRBV5-1
size: .
D: .
CDR3: CASSGPGTPSYEQYF
DNA: TGCGCCAGCAGCGGTCCCGGGACACCTTCCTACGAGCAGTACTTC

J: TRBJ1-4
V: TRBV19
size: once
D: .
CDR3: CAIRGEGDEKLFF
DNA: TGTGCCATCAGAGGGGAAGGGGATGAAAAACTGTTTTTT

J: TRBJ1-2
V: TRBV19
size: .
D: .
CDR3: CASSSDVYGYTF
DNA: TGTGCCAGTAGTTCGGACGTCTATGGCTACACCTTC

J: TRBJ1-2
V: TRBV7-2
size: .
D: .
CDR3: CASSLAGGADYGYTF
DNA: TGTGCCAGCAGCTTAGCGGGGGGTGCCGACTATGGCTACACCTTC

J: TRBJ2-3
V: TRBV7-9
size: .
D: TRBD1
CDR3: CASSEGQGITDTQYF
DNA: TGTGCCAGCAGCGAGGGACAGGGAATCACAGATACGCAGTATTTT

J: TRBJ2-7
V: TRBV6-5
size: .
D: TRBD2
CDR3: CASSYSGLAGGYEQYF
DNA: TGTGCCAGCAGTTACTCTGGGCTAGCGGGGGGCTACGAGCAGTACTTC

J: TRBJ1-5
V: TRBV6-6
size: .
D: TRBD1
CDR3: CASSNRDSRHQPQHF
DNA: TGTGCCAGCAGTAACCGGGACAGTCGGCATCAGCCCCAGCATTTT

J: TRBJ2-7
V: TRBV5-1
size: .
D: .
CDR3: CASSSGGAEQYF
DNA: TGCGCCAGCAGCTCTGGGGGGGCCGAGCAGTACTTC

J: TRBJ1-4
V: TRBV28
size: .
D: TRBD1
CDR3: CASSSGQDYEKLFF
DNA: TGTGCCAGCAGTTCGGGACAGGACTATGAAAAACTGTTTTTT

J: TRBJ2-3
V: TRBV5-1
size: .
D: .
CDR3: CASSWGRLGTDTQYF
DNA: TGCGCCAGCAGCTGGGGTCGGTTGGGGACAGATACGCAGTATTTT

J: TRBJ2-3
V: TRBV19
size: .
D: .
CDR3: CASRSGPGTDTQYF
DNA: TGTGCCAGTAGATCGGGACCCGGCACAGATACGCAGTATTTT

J: TRBJ2-7
V: TRBV2
size: .
D: .
CDR3: CASSVSVSYEQYF
DNA: TGTGCCAGCAGTGTCTCAGTCTCCTACGAGCAGTACTTC

J: TRBJ1-4
V: TRBV7-9
size: .
D: .
CDR3: CASSLNRRAGREKLFF
DNA: TGTGCCAGCAGCTTAAACCGGCGGGCAGGGCGTGAAAAACTGTTTTTT

J: TRBJ2-1
V: TRBV5-6
size: .
D: .
CDR3: CASSFTGLTYNEQFF
DNA: TGTGCCAGCAGCTTCACAGGGCTCACCTACAATGAGCAGTTCTTC

J: TRBJ2-1
V: TRBV11-1
size: .
D: TRBD1
CDR3: CASSVQGFGFGEQFF
DNA: TGTGCCAGCAGCGTACAGGGGTTCGGGTTCGGTGAGCAGTTCTTC

J: TRBJ1-1
V: TRBV7-8
size: .
D: TRBD1
CDR3: CASSKPGTGDTEAFF
DNA: TGTGCCAGCAGCAAGCCCGGGACAGGGGACACTGAAGCTTTCTTT

J: TRBJ2-7
V: TRBV7-2
size: .
D: .
CDR3: CASSLQMIYEQYF
DNA: TGTGCCAGCAGCTTACAGATGATCTACGAGCAGTACTTC

J: TRBJ2-5
V: TRBV9
size: .
D: .
CDR3: CASSVVPRGQETQYF
DNA: TGTGCCAGCAGCGTAGTTCCCAGGGGCCAAGAGACCCAGTACTTC